This passage covers 14 T cell receptor beta chains from one sample sequenced in a study of T cell responses to AZD1222 COVID-19 vaccine. The table came from immunoSEQ multiplex PCR; TCRdb's copy has only in-frame clones and leaves some out. The table lists about 120,000 clones, roughly 90% of them singletons, with about 7.4% in the top ten. The sample here was peripheral blood, taken 28 days after the second AZD1222 dose. The receptors were sampled from an adult who received the AZD1222 COVID-19 vaccine.

This sequence joins TRBV7-9 and TRBJ2-7; 9 positions match TRBD1. V shed 1 base, J shed 3 bases, and the junction held 4 bases outside the gene matches. CDR1 is SEHNR and CDR2 is FQNEAQ in the germline V gene (reference sequence). The CDR3 runs to 15 residues. The CDR3 nucleotides are TGTGCCAGCAGCTTAGTTCAGGACAGGGGCTACGAGCAGTACTTC. As protein: CASSLVQDRGYEQYF.

The CDR3 region has the DNA TGCGCCAGCAGCCAAGACGGGCGGGGGTACTCCTACAATGAGCAGTTCTTC. Translation gives CASSQDGRGYSYNEQFF. The V call is TRBV4-1, the J call TRBJ2-1, with 7 bases fitting TRBD2. CDR1 is MGHRA and CDR2 is YSYEKL in the germline V gene. V was clipped by 0 bases and J by 0 bases; unmatched bases: 5. The CDR3 spans 17 residues.

The chain couples TRBV6-2 or TRBV6-3 to TRBJ2-5; D uncertain. The CDR3 loop spans 14 amino acids. V was shortened by 0 bases and J by 4 bases, with 9 bases between the two germline ends. Germline values: CDR1 MNHEY, CDR2 SVGEGT. The CDR3 loop reads CASSYSRLRETQYF. DNA of the CDR3: TGTGCCAGCAGTTACTCTCGGCTCAGAGAGACCCAGTACTTC.

The chain recombines TRBV14 with TRBJ2-1; no clear D gene. V lost 0 bases to trimming and J lost 2 bases, with 8 bases between them. CDR1 SGHDN and CDR2 FVKESK come from the germline V gene. The CDR3 loop spans 15 amino acids. The CDR3: CASSQEGLAYNEQFF. In DNA form, the CDR3 reads TGTGCCAGCAGCCAAGAAGGTTTGGCCTACAATGAGCAGTTCTTC. Based on the CDR3 plus reference TRBV14 and TRBJ2-1, the full variable domain is EAGVTQFPSHSVIEKGQTVTLRCDPISGHDNLYWYRRVMGKEIKFLLHFVKESKQDESGMPNNRFLAERTGGTYSTLKVQPAELEDSGVYFCASSQEGLAYNEQFFGPGTRLTVL.

The chain combines TRBV5-1 with TRBJ1-2, with a weak D call TRBD1 (5 bases). The CDR3 consists of 16 residues. V was clipped by 1 base and J by 1 base, with 14 bases between them. Germline-derived CDR1 and CDR2 are SGHRS and YFSETQ. The CDR3 region has the DNA TGCGCCAGCAGCTTGAACACAGGCGCTATTAACTATGGCTACACCTTC. It specifies CASSLNTGAINYGYTF.

J is TRBJ1-2 and V is TRBV3-1 (or the pseudogene TRBV3-2); 7 bases match TRBD1. Germline loops: CDR1 LGHDT, CDR2 YNNKEL (reference sequence). This CDR3 comprises 14 residues. J was trimmed by 5 bases and V by 2 bases; bases with no gene match: 5. Here the CDR3 DNA reads TGTGCCAGCAGCCAATCGACAGGGAGGTATGGCTACACCTTC. The encoded protein is CASSQSTGRYGYTF.

The chain uses TRBV18 and TRBJ1-3; no reliable D call. CDR3 length: 14 amino acids. CDR1 and CDR2 (germline): KGHSH, LQKENI. V was cut by 3 bases and J by 4 bases, with 10 bases left in between. The CDR3 region has the DNA TGTGCCAGCTCACCTCAAGGTTTCGGAAACACCATATATTTT. Its protein is CASSPQGFGNTIYF.

The chain uses TRBV20-1 and TRBJ1-1; D is ambiguous. The CDR3 has 11 residues. Germline CDR1 reads DFQATT; CDR2 reads SNEGSKA (reference sequence). V was clipped by 3 bases and J by 6 bases, with 8 bases between them. CDR3 bases: TGCAGTGCTAGCCTTGCCTCTGAAGCTTTCTTT. Translation gives CSASLASEAFF.

The chain recombines TRBV14 with TRBJ1-1; 8 positions agree with TRBD1. The germline V gene has CDR1 SGHDN and CDR2 FVKESK. This CDR3 is built from 15 residues. V lost 5 bases to trimming and J lost 4 bases; unmatched junction nucleotides: 9. The CDR3 region is CASSGQGGVFTEAFF. For the CDR3, the DNA is TGTGCCAGCAGCGGACAGGGTGGAGTTTTCACTGAAGCTTTCTTT.

The rearrangement joins TRBV28 to TRBJ2-7; 10 positions agree with TRBD1. Unmatched junction bases numbered 8, after V lost 7 bases and J lost 5 bases. CDR3 length equals 14 residues. Germline loops: CDR1 MDHEN, CDR2 SYDVKM. CDR3 region: CASTPGDRGDEQYF. The CDR3 DNA follows: TGTGCCAGCACCCCGGGGGACAGGGGTGACGAGCAGTACTTC.

The J gene is TRBJ1-4, the V gene TRBV9, with D possibly being TRBD1 (6 bases). The CDR3 sequence is 16 residues long. Trimming took 0 bases from V and 5 from J, leaving 14 bases between them. Germline V gene lookup returns CDR1 SGDLS and CDR2 YYNGEE. CDR3 region: CASSVDGGQPNEKLFF. DNA of the CDR3: TGTGCCAGCAGCGTAGACGGTGGACAGCCGAATGAAAAACTGTTTTTT.

The CDR3 spells CASSGKTGRNTEAFF. Here the CDR3 DNA reads TGTGCCAGCAGCGGTAAAACCGGAAGGAACACTGAAGCTTTCTTT. This chain uses TRBV7-8 with TRBJ1-1; D unclear. Trimming shortened V by 5 bases and J by 1 base, and 14 bases separated the two germline ends. Germline assignment: CDR1 SGHVS and CDR2 FQNEAQ. The CDR3 is made up of 15 amino acids.

This chain uses TRBV11-2 with TRBJ2-7; D perhaps matches TRBD1 (6 bases). The V gene's germline CDR1 is SGHAT and CDR2 FQNNGV. This CDR3 is 15 amino acids long. Between the trimmed V and J ends, which lost 3 bases and 6 bases, there was a span of 18 bases. The chain's CDR3 is CASSLFTGSGGEQYF. CDR3 sequence (DNA): TGTGCCAGCAGCTTGTTCACAGGGAGCGGAGGCGAGCAGTACTTC.

The chain employs TRBV18 and TRBJ2-7, with D maybe TRBD1 (6 bases). The CDR3 is made up of 15 amino acids. Germline lookup yields CDR1 KGHSH and CDR2 LQKENI. V lost 3 bases, J lost 2 bases, and 14 bases lay in between. CDR3 loop: CASSPGAVNAYEQYF. The CDR3 DNA follows: TGTGCCAGCTCACCGGGGGCGGTAAACGCCTACGAGCAGTACTTC.